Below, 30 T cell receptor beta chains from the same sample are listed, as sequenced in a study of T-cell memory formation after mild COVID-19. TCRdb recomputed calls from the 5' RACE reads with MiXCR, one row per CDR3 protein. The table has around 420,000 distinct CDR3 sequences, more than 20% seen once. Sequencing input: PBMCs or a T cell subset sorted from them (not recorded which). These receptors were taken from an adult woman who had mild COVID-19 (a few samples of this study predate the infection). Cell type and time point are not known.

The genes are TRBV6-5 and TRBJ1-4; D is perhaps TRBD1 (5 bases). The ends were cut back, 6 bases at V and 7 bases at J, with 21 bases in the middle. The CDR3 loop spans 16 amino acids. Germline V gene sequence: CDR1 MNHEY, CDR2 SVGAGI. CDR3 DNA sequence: TGTGCCAGCAGATATTCCCCCGGGGCCACGAGTGAAAAACTGTTTTTT. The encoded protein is CASRYSPGATSEKLFF.

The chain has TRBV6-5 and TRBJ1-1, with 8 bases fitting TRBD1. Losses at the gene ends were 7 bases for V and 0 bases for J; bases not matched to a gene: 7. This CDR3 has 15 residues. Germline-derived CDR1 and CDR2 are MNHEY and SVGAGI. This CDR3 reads CASNPQGGVNTEAFF. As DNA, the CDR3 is TGTGCCAGCAATCCACAGGGGGGGGTGAACACTGAAGCTTTCTTT.

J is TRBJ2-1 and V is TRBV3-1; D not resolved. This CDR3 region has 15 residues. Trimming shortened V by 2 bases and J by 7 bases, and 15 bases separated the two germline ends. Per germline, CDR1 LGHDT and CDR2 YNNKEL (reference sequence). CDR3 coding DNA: TGTGCCAGCAGCCAATTACCGGCCTCTCTTAATGAGCAGTTCTTC. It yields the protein CASSQLPASLNEQFF.

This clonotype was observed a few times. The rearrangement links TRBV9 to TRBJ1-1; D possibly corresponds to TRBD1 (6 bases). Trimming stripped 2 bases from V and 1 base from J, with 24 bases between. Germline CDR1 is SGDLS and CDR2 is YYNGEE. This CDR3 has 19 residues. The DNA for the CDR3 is TGTGCCAGCAGCGTTTATTCAGGGCTGGACAGCCTCAAGAACACTGAAGCTTTCTTT. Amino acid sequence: CASSVYSGLDSLKNTEAFF.

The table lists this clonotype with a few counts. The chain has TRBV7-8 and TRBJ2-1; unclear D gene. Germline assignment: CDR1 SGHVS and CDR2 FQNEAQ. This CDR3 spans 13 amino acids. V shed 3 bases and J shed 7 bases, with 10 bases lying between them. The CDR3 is CASSFQPRNEQFF. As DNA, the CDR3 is TGTGCCAGCAGCTTTCAACCTCGGAATGAGCAGTTCTTC. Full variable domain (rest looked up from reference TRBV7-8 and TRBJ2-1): GAGVSQSPRYKVAKRGQDVALRCDPISGHVSLFWYQQALGQGPEFLTYFQNEAQLDKSGLPSDRFFAERPEGSVSTLKIQRTQQEDSAVYLCASSFQPRNEQFFGPGTRLTVL.

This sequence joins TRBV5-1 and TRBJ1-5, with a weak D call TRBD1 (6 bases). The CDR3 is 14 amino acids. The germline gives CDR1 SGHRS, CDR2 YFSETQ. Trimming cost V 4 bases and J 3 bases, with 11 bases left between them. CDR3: CASSTGQNNQPQHF. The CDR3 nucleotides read TGCGCCAGCAGCACAGGACAGAACAATCAGCCCCAGCATTTT. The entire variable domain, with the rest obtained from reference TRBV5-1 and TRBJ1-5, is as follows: KAGVTQTPRYLIKTRGQQVTLSCSPISGHRSVSWYQQTPGQGLQFLFEYFSETQRNKGNFPGRFSGRQFSNSRSEMNVSTLELGDSALYLCASSTGQNNQPQHFGDGTRLSIL.

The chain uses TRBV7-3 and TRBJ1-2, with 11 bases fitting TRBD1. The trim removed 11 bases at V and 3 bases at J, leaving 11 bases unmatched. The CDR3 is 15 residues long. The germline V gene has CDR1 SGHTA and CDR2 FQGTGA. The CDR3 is CAGNRDRGLHYGYTF. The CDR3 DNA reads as TGTGCCGGTAACCGGGACAGGGGGTTACACTATGGCTACACCTTC.

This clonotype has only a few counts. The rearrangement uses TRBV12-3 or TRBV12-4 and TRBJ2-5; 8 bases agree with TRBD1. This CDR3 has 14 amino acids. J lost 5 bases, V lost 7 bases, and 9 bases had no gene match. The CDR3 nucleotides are TGTGCCAGCATCGCCCAGGGGGCTAGGGAGACCCAGTACTTC. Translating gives CASIAQGARETQYF.

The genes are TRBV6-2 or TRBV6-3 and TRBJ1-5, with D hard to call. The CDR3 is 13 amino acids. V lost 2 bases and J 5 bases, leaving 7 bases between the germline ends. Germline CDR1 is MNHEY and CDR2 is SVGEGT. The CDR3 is CASSYRDYQPQHF. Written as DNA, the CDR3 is TGTGCCAGCAGTTACAGGGATTATCAGCCCCAGCATTTT.

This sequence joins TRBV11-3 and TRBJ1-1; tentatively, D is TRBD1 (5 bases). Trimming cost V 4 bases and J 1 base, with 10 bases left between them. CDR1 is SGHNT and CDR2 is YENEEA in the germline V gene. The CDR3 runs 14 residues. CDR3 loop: CASSSRTRNTEAFF. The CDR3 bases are TGTGCCAGCAGCTCGAGGACAAGGAACACTGAAGCTTTCTTT.

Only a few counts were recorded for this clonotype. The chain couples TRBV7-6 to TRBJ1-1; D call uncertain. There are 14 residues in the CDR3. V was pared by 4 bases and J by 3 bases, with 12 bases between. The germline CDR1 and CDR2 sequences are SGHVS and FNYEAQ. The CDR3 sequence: CASSSGNLDTEAFF. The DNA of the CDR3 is TGTGCCAGCAGCTCCGGGAACCTCGACACTGAAGCTTTCTTT.

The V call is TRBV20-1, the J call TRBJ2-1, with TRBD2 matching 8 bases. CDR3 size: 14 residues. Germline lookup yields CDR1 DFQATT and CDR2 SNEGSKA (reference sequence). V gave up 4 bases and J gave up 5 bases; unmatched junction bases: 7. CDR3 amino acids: CSAIAGGFNNEQFF. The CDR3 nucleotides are TGCAGTGCTATTGCGGGGGGATTCAACAATGAGCAGTTCTTC.

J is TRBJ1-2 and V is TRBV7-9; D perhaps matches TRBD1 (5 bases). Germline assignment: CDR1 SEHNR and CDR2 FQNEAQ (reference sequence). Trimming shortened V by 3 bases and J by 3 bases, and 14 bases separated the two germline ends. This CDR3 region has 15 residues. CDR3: CASSLAGSGHYGYTF. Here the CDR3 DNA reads TGTGCCAGCAGCTTGGCGGGATCAGGGCACTATGGCTACACCTTC.

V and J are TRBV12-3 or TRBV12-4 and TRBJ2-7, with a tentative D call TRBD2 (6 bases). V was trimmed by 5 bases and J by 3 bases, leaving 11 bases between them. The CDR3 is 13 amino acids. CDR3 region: CASSPRGNYEQYF. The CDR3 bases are TGTGCCAGCAGTCCGCGGGGAAACTACGAGCAGTACTTC.

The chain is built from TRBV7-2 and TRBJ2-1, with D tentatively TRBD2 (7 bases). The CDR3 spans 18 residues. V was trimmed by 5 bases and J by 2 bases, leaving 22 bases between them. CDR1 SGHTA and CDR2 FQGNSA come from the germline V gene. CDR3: CASSIRQATSVPYNEQFF. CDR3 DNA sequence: TGTGCCAGCAGCATACGACAGGCTACTAGCGTCCCCTACAATGAGCAGTTCTTC.

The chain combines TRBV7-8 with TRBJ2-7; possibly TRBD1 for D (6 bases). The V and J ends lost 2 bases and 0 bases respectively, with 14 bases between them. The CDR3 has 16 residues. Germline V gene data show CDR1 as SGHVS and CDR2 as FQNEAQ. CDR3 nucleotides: TGTGCCAGCAGCTTACGAAAGGACAGACGCTCCTACGAGCAGTACTTC. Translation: CASSLRKDRRSYEQYF.

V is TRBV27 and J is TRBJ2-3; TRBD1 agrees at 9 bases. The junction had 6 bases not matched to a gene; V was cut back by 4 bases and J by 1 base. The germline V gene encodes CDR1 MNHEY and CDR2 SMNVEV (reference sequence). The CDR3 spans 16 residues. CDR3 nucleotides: TGTGCCAGCAGTTCCCGGCGGACAGGGGGCACAGATACGCAGTATTTT. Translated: CASSSRRTGGTDTQYF.

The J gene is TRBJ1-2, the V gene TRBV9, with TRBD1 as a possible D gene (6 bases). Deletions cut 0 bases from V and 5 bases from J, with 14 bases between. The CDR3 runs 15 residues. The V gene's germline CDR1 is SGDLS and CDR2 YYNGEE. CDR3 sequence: CASSVGPIQGYGYTF. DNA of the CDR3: TGTGCCAGCAGCGTAGGCCCTATTCAGGGGTATGGCTACACCTTC.

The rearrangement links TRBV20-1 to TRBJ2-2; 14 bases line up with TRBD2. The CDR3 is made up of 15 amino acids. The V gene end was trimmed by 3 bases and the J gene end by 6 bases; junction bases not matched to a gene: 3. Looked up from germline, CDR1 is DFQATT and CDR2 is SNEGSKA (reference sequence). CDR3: CSARGLAGASGELFF. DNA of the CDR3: TGCAGTGCTAGGGGACTAGCGGGGGCGTCCGGGGAGCTGTTTTTT.

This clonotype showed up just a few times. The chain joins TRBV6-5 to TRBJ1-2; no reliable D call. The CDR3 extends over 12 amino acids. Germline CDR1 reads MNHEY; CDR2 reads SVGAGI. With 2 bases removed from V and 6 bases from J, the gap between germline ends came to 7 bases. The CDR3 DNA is TGTGCCAGCAGTTACGGGGTGGATGGCTACACCTTC. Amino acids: CASSYGVDGYTF.

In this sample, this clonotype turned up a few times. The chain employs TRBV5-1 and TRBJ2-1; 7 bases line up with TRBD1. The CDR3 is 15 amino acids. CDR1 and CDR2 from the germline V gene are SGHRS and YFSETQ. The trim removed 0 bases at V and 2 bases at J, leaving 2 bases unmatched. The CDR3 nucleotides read TGCGCCAGCAGCTTGGTTCAGGGGGCCTACAATGAGCAGTTCTTC. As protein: CASSLVQGAYNEQFF.

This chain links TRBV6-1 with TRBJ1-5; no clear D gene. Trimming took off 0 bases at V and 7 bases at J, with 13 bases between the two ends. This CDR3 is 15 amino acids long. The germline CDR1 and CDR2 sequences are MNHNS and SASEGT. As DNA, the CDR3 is TGTGCCAGCAGTGAAGCGCTTCGTTGGGTCCAGCCCCAGCATTTT. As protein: CASSEALRWVQPQHF.

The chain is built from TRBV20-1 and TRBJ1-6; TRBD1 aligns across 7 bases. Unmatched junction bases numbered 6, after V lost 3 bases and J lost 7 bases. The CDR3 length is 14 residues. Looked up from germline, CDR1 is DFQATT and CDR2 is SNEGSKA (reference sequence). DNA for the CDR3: TGCAGTGCTAGGGGCCGGGACAGAAATTCACCCCTCCACTTT. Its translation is CSARGRDRNSPLHF.

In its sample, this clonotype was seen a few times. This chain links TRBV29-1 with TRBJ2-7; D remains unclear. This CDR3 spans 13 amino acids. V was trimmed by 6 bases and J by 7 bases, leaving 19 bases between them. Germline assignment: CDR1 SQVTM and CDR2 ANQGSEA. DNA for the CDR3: TGCAGCGTAACCCTTCATCCGGGTTGGGAGCAGTACTTC. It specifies CSVTLHPGWEQYF.

In nucleotides, the CDR3 is TGTGCCAGCAGCTTACCCCAGGGTAAGGGGGTGCAGTACTTC. It codes for CASSLPQGKGVQYF. This chain uses TRBV7-9 with TRBJ2-7, with D possibly TRBD1 on 6 matching bases. The germline V gene has CDR1 SEHNR and CDR2 FQNEAQ (reference sequence). This CDR3 region has 14 residues. Between the trimmed V and J ends, which lost 2 bases and 9 bases, there was a span of 17 bases.

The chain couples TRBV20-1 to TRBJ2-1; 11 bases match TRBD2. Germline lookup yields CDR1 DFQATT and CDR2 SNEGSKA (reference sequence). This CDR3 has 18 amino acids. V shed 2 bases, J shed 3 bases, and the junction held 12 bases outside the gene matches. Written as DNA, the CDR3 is TGCAGTGCTAGAATTCCTAGCGGGGGGCTGGGAATCTACAATGAGCAGTTCTTC. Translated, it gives CSARIPSGGLGIYNEQFF.

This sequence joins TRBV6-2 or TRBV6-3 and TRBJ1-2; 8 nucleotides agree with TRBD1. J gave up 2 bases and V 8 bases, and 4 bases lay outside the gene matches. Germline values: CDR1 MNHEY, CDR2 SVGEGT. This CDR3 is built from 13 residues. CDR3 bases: TGTGCCAGCGAGGGACAGGCGAACTATGGCTACACCTTC. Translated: CASEGQANYGYTF.

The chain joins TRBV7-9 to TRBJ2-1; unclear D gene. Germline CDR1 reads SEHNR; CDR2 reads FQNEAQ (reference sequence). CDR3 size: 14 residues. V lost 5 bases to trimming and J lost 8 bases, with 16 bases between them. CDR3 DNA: TGTGCCAGCAGCGAGTCGACGGCTGGTTATGAGCAGTTCTTC. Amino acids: CASSESTAGYEQFF.

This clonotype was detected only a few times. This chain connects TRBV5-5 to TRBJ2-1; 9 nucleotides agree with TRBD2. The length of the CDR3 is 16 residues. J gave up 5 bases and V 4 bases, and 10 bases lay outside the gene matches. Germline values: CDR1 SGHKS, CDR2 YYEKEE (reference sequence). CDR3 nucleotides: TGTGCCAGCAGCCCTACCGGAGCGGGAGGCCACAATGAGCAGTTCTTC. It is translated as CASSPTGAGGHNEQFF.

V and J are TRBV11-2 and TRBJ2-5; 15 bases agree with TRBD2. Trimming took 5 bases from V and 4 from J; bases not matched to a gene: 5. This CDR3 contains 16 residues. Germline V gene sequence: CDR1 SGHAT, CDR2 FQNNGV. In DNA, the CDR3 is TGTGCCAGCAGCCTATTGGGACTAGCGGGAGGAGAGACCCAGTACTTC. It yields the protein CASSLLGLAGGETQYF. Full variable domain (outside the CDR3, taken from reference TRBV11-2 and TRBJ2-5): EAGVAQSPRYKIIEKRQSVAFWCNPISGHATLYWYQQILGQGPKLLIQFQNNGVVDDSQLPKDRFSAERLKGVDSTLKIQPAKLEDSAVYLCASSLLGLAGGETQYFGPGTRLLVL.